Shown below are 10 T cell receptor beta chains from a single sample sequenced in a study of T-cell reconstitution after alpha-beta-depleted transplantation in children. This sample's TCRbeta library carried unique molecular identifier barcodes. TCRdb re-called the PCR reads through MiXCR, storing one row per CDR3 protein. The sample records roughly 570,000 distinct CDR3 sequences, about a quarter being singletons. The specimen comprised PBMCs, sampled before TCRalphabeta/CD19-depleted stem cell transplant. These receptors were obtained from a boy under three years old with Wiskott-Aldrich syndrome, due to receive a stem cell transplant.

Ten or more counts support this clonotype. The V and J genes are TRBV29-1 and TRBJ2-1; D uncertain. The CDR3 runs to 11 residues. Trimming left V 0 bases short and J 8 bases short, with 5 bases between. Germline loops: CDR1 SQVTM, CDR2 ANQGSEA. The CDR3 DNA sequence: TGCAGCGTTGAAGATCTCCATGAGCAGTTCTTC. It codes for CSVEDLHEQFF.

Written as DNA, the CDR3 is TGTGCCAGCAGTGGACAGGGGGCAACAGATACGCAGTATTTT. This encodes CASSGQGATDTQYF. The chain links TRBV2 to TRBJ2-3, with TRBD1 identical over 10 bases. Looked up from germline, CDR1 is SNHLY and CDR2 is FYNNEI. The junction had 1 base not matched to a gene; V was cut back by 4 bases and J by 3 bases. This CDR3 contains 14 residues.

V gene TRBV5-1 combines with J gene TRBJ2-4, with TRBD1 identical over 8 bases. Looked up from germline, CDR1 is SGHRS and CDR2 is YFSETQ. V dropped 4 bases and J dropped 5; count of bases not matched to a gene: 11. The CDR3 spans 16 residues. The CDR3 DNA is TGCGCCAGCAGCCGTGGACAGGGTGGAGCGGAAAACATTCAGTACTTC. Its translation: CASSRGQGGAENIQYF.

The V and J genes are TRBV5-1 and TRBJ2-3, with a possible D match to TRBD1 (6 bases). The CDR3 has 14 residues. Germline lookup yields CDR1 SGHRS and CDR2 YFSETQ. V gave up 5 bases and J gave up 0 bases, with 10 bases separating them. In DNA form, the CDR3 reads TGCGCCAGCAGTGACAGGACTAGCACAGATACGCAGTATTTT. Translated, it gives CASSDRTSTDTQYF.

This clonotype turned up a few times. The J gene is TRBJ2-2, the V gene TRBV3-1, with 8 nucleotides matching TRBD2. J gave up 7 bases and V 2 bases, and 6 bases lay outside the gene matches. The CDR3 runs 15 residues. Germline V lookup: CDR1 LGHDT, CDR2 YNNKEL (reference sequence). This CDR3 is CASSQRGRSDGELFF. The CDR3 DNA follows: TGTGCCAGCAGCCAACGCGGGAGGTCGGACGGGGAGCTGTTTTTT.

This clonotype was recorded a few times. The chain links TRBV29-1 to TRBJ2-7; D may be TRBD2 (5 bases). V gave up 6 bases and J gave up 0 bases, with 15 bases separating them. The CDR3 spans 14 residues. CDR1 and CDR2 from the germline V gene are SQVTM and ANQGSEA. The CDR3: CSVVVLTTSYEQYF. CDR3 bases: TGCAGCGTGGTGGTCCTGACTACCTCCTACGAGCAGTACTTC.

The V and J genes are TRBV5-6 and TRBJ1-2; 7 nucleotides line up with TRBD1. The CDR3 spans 14 residues. Trimming at V came to 1 base and at J to 4 bases, leaving 4 bases not matched to a gene. Looked up from germline, CDR1 is SGHDT and CDR2 is YYEEEE. The CDR3 loop reads CASSLPGQLYGYTF. CDR3 in DNA: TGTGCCAGCAGCTTGCCGGGACAGCTCTATGGCTACACCTTC.

This clonotype came up a few times. The V and J genes are TRBV5-1 and TRBJ1-1, with D perhaps TRBD1 (5 bases). The CDR3 sequence is 14 residues long. Trimming took off 4 bases at V and 0 bases at J, with 10 bases between the two ends. Germline V gene data show CDR1 as SGHRS and CDR2 as YFSETQ. CDR3 coding DNA: TGCGCCAGCAGCCCTCGGGGCCTGAACACTGAAGCTTTCTTT. Amino acids: CASSPRGLNTEAFF.

V usage is TRBV19 and J usage is TRBJ2-1; D might be TRBD2 (6 bases). CDR3 length: 20 residues. V was shortened by 2 bases and J by 4 bases, with 27 bases between the two germline ends. From germline, CDR1 is LNHDA and CDR2 SQIVND (reference sequence). CDR3 protein: CASSIWGRGSRDRTYNEQFF. CDR3 DNA: TGTGCCAGTAGTATATGGGGCCGGGGGTCGCGGGACCGCACTTACAATGAGCAGTTCTTC.

This rearrangement joins TRBV10-3 to TRBJ2-1; 7 bases align to TRBD1. The CDR3 runs 15 residues. Germline CDR1 is ENHRY and CDR2 is SYGVKD. The trim removed 1 base at V and 2 bases at J, leaving 2 bases unmatched. DNA of the CDR3: TGTGCCATCAGTGAGTACAGGGGAGCCTACAATGAGCAGTTCTTC. This gives the protein CAISEYRGAYNEQFF.